This paragraph covers one T cell receptor beta chain sequence. These data originate in a study of blood T cell repertoires in COVID-19. Study summary: PBMCs, B-cell-depleted T cells, or T cells provided the cDNA or gDNA that made up the material.

This CDR3 comprises 14 residues. The germline gives CDR1 SGHNT, CDR2 YYREEE (reference sequence). Trimming cost V 0 bases and J 4 bases, with 9 bases left between them. Original processing methods: Estimates of nucleated cell counts were drawn from the amplification of reference gene primers. Repertoires were generated with immunoSEQ multiplex PCR, while TCRdb's copy carries only in-frame clones and drops some. V and J calls and clone size are given by that table; D and trimming were obtained from the DNA. This table holds about 14,000 clones, approximately 81% found once. The sample was peripheral blood. V and J are TRBV5-4 and TRBJ2-3; a possible D gene is TRBD2 (5 bases). This sequence was found in a human donor in a cohort sampled during active COVID-19. The chain's CDR3 is CASSLAGSADTQYF. In DNA form, the CDR3 reads TGTGCCAGCAGCTTGGCGGGATCGGCAGATACGCAGTATTTT.